This T cell receptor (beta chain) was recorded in a study of shared clonotypes between healthy human individuals. This table comes from immunoSEQ multiplex PCR, and its TCRdb copy is limited to in-frame clones, with some not included. The sample has 2.3 million or so clones; over 90% are singletons. The sample taken for sequencing was naive CD4+ T cells from PBMCs. Subset: CD45RA+ positively selected. This TCR was sampled from a young man in good health. Some clones in this sample may be carry-over from other donors' samples.

In nucleotides, the CDR3 is TGTGCCAGCAGCTTGGCCCAGGGGGTGGTTAGGCAGTATTTT. Its translation is CASSLAQGVVRQYF. The rearrangement joins TRBV5-4 to TRBJ2-3; 7 bases agree with TRBD1. Per the germline V gene, CDR1 is SGHNT and CDR2 is YYREEE (reference sequence). This CDR3 is 14 amino acids long. V was pared by 0 bases and J by 11 bases, with 9 bases of the junction left unmatched.